This T cell receptor (beta chain) was sequenced in a study of blood T cell repertoires in COVID-19. Looking at the study overall: COVID-19 samples, acute and convalescent, were from the United States, Italy and Spain. Sample material is recorded as cDNA or gDNA derived from T cells, B-cell-depleted T cells, or PBMCs.

In the original processing: Quantification of nucleated cells was approximated via reference gene primer amplification. TCRdb's table, derived via immunoSEQ multiplex PCR, lists solely in-frame clones and lacks some. V and J calls and clone size are as listed in that table; D and trimming were resolved from the DNA. Of approximately 260,000 clones listed, approximately 80% are singletons. This CDR3 is 17 amino acids long. Unmatched junction bases numbered 8, after V lost 3 bases and J lost 1 base. CDR1 and CDR2 (germline): MNHEY, SMNVEV (reference sequence). The receptor was isolated from a woman of 80 years or more with active or convalescent COVID-19. The chain carries TRBV27 and TRBJ2-2; 7 nucleotides match TRBD1. Material for sequencing was peripheral blood. CDR3 loop: CASSFRKGAWNTGELFF. Here the CDR3 DNA reads TGTGCCAGCAGTTTCCGCAAGGGGGCATGGAACACCGGGGAGCTGTTTTTT.